Below are 11 T cell receptor beta chains sequenced from a single sample in a study of cytomegalovirus exposure and HLA in healthy donors. 60 Vbeta and 13 Jbeta primers were used in PCR. The protocol was immunoSEQ multiplex PCR, while the TCRdb copy is restricted to in-frame clones and leaves out a portion. The sample consists of about 130,000 clones, just over 75% of them appearing once. The sequencing sample was made of PBMCs. Receptors originate from a woman aged 50 to 65 in good health and CMV-seronegative.

This chain joins TRBV5-6 and TRBJ1-1, with D perhaps matching TRBD1 (5 bases). Germline V gene sequence: CDR1 SGHDT, CDR2 YYEEEE. The CDR3 loop spans 13 amino acids. Deletions cut 0 bases from V and 5 bases from J, with 8 bases between. The CDR3 DNA is TGTGCCAGCAGCTTGGTCCCAGGGACTGAAGCTTTCTTT. Amino acid sequence: CASSLVPGTEAFF.

The chain employs TRBV7-9 and TRBJ1-4; 8 bases fit TRBD1. The ends lost 5 bases at V and 7 bases at J; junction bases unmatched: 6. The CDR3 spans 14 residues. Germline V gene sequence: CDR1 SEHNR, CDR2 FQNEAQ (reference sequence). The CDR3 loop is CASSPGQESEKLFF. CDR3 nucleotide sequence: TGTGCCAGCAGCCCGGGACAGGAGTCTGAAAAACTGTTTTTT.

The chain uses TRBV7-9 and TRBJ1-5; 9 nucleotides match TRBD1. The ends lost 3 bases at V and 4 bases at J; junction bases unmatched: 1. This CDR3 region has 14 residues. Germline V gene data show CDR1 as SEHNR and CDR2 as FQNEAQ (reference sequence). The CDR3 sequence is CASSLGTGNQPQHF. DNA for the CDR3: TGTGCCAGCAGCTTGGGGACAGGGAATCAGCCCCAGCATTTT.

This chain connects TRBV4-3 to TRBJ1-4, with TRBD1 as a possible D gene (5 bases). The CDR3 is 16 residues long. CDR1 LGHNA and CDR2 YSLEER come from the germline V gene. Trimming left V 1 base short and J 8 bases short, with 17 bases between. The chain's CDR3 is CASSQGVWGVQEKLFF. Written as DNA, the CDR3 is TGCGCCAGCAGCCAAGGCGTTTGGGGGGTGCAGGAAAAACTGTTTTTT.

V gene TRBV29-1 combines with J gene TRBJ1-2; D is perhaps TRBD1 (5 bases). V lost 4 bases, J lost 8 bases, and 11 bases lay in between. Germline V gene data show CDR1 as SQVTM and CDR2 as ANQGSEA. The CDR3 runs to 11 residues. DNA of the CDR3: TGCAGCGTTGGGCGGGGGGAGGGCTACACCTTC. Translated: CSVGRGEGYTF.

The chain carries TRBV7-2 and TRBJ1-1; TRBD1 aligns across 7 bases. Germline CDR1 reads SGHTA; CDR2 reads FQGNSA. Trimming cost V 5 bases and J 6 bases; bases outside gene matches: 6. CDR3 length equals 13 residues. The CDR3 nucleotides are TGTGCCAGCAGCCGTACTACAGGGGCTGAAGCTTTCTTT. Its protein is CASSRTTGAEAFF. Based on the CDR3 plus reference TRBV7-2 and TRBJ1-1, the full variable domain is GAGVSQSPSNKVTEKGKDVELRCDPISGHTALYWYRQSLGQGLEFLIYFQGNSAPDKSGLPSDRFSAERTGGSVSTLTIQRTQQEDSAVYLCASSRTTGAEAFFGQGTRLTVV.

V gene TRBV5-4 combines with J gene TRBJ2-7; D remains ambiguous. Germline V gene sequence: CDR1 SGHNT, CDR2 YYREEE (reference sequence). Trimming cost V 2 bases and J 5 bases, with 17 bases left between them. There are 15 residues in the CDR3. The CDR3: CASSLVGPLTNEQYF. CDR3 nucleotide sequence: TGTGCCAGCAGCTTAGTGGGTCCCCTCACTAACGAGCAGTACTTC. Drawing the rest from reference TRBV5-4 and TRBJ2-7, the complete variable domain is ETGVTQSPTHLIKTRGQQVTLRCSSQSGHNTVSWYQQALGQGPQFIFQYYREEENGRGNFPPRFSGLQFPNYSSELNVNALELDDSALYLCASSLVGPLTNEQYFGPGTRLTVT.

This clone has just one count. The chain is built from TRBV7-2 and TRBJ2-3; TRBD2 matches at 7 bases. The CDR3 is made up of 16 amino acids. Trimming cost V 3 bases and J 2 bases; bases outside gene matches: 8. Germline CDR1 is SGHTA and CDR2 is FQGNSA. The CDR3 sequence: CASSFGPGLPTDTQYF. DNA of the CDR3: TGTGCCAGCAGCTTTGGGCCGGGACTACCCACAGATACGCAGTATTTT.

The chain joins TRBV6-5 to TRBJ1-5; D is uncertain. The CDR3 contains 14 residues. Germline CDR1 is MNHEY and CDR2 is SVGAGI. The germline V and J ends were trimmed by 0 bases and 6 bases, with 9 bases remaining between them. CDR3 residues: CASSYSGAGQPQHF. Here the CDR3 DNA reads TGTGCCAGCAGTTACTCAGGAGCGGGTCAGCCCCAGCATTTT.

This clone has just a few counts. V usage is TRBV7-3 and J usage is TRBJ2-5; 7 bases are a match to TRBD2. This CDR3 spans 16 amino acids. Trimming at V came to 5 bases and at J to 4 bases, leaving 13 bases not matched to a gene. The germline gives CDR1 SGHTA, CDR2 FQGTGA. The CDR3 region has the DNA TGTGCCAGCAGCCCCGTGTCTGGCGGGAGTAGAGAGACCCAGTACTTC. Protein product: CASSPVSGGSRETQYF.

Worth noting for this clone: An end of the junction differs from the germline gene, which may be a read error. The chain employs TRBV6-5 and TRBJ1-1; the match to TRBD1 covers 7 bases. This CDR3 contains 14 residues. The germline V gene has CDR1 MNHEY and CDR2 SVGAGI. As DNA, the CDR3 is TGTGCCAGCAGTGAGGACAGGTCGAACCCTGAAGCTTTCTTT. It specifies CASSEDRSNPEAFF.